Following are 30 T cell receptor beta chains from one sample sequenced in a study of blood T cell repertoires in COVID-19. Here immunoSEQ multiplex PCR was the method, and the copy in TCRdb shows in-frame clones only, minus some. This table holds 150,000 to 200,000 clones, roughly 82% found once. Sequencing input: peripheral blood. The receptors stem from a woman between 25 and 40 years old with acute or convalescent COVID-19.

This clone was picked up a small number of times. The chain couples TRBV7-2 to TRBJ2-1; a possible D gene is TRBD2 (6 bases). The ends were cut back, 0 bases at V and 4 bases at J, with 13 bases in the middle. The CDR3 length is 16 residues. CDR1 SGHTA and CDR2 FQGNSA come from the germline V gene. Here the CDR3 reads CASSLALGGAYNEQFF. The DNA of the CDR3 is TGTGCCAGCAGCTTAGCGCTGGGCGGGGCGTACAATGAGCAGTTCTTC.

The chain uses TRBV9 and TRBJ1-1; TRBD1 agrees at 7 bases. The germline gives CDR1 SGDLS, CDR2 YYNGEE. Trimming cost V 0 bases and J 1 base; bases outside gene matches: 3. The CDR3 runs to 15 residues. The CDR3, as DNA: TGTGCCAGCAGCGTAGCAGGGGGAAGGAACACTGAAGCTTTCTTT. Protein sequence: CASSVAGGRNTEAFF. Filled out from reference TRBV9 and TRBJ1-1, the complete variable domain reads DSGVTQTPKHLITATGQRVTLRCSPRSGDLSVYWYQQSLDQGLQFLIQYYNGEERAKGNILERFSAQQFPDLHSELNLSSLELGDSALYFCASSVAGGRNTEAFFGQGTRLTVV.

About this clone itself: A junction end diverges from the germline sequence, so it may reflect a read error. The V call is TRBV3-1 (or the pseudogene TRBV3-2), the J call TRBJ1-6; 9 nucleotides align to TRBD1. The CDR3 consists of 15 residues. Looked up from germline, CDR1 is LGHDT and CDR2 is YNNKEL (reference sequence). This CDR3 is CASSLDGTGNSPPHF. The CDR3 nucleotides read TGTGCCAGCAGCCTCGACGGGACAGGGAATTCACCCCCCCACTTT.

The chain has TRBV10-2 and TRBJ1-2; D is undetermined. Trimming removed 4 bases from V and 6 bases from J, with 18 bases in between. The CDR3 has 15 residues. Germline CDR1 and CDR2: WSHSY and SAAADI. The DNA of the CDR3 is TGCGCCAGCAGTGCCGATTGGGGTAGCGCTAATGGCTACACCTTC. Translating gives CASSADWGSANGYTF.

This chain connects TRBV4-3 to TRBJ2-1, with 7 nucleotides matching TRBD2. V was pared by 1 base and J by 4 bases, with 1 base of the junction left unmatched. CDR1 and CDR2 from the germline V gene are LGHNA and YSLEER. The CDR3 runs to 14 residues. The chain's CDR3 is CASSQAGGYNEQFF. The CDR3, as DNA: TGCGCCAGCAGCCAAGCCGGGGGGTACAATGAGCAGTTCTTC.

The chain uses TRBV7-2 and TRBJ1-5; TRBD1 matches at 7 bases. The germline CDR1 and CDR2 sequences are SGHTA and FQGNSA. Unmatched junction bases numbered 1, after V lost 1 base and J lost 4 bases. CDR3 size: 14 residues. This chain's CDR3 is CASSLGTGNQPQHF. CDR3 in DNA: TGTGCCAGCAGCTTAGGGACAGGTAATCAGCCCCAGCATTTT.

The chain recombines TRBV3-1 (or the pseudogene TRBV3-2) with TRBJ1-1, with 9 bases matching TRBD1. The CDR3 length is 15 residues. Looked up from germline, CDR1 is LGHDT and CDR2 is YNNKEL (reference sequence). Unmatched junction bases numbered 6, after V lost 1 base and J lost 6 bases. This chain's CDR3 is CASSQGDRVLSEAFF. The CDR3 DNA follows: TGTGCCAGCAGCCAAGGGGACAGGGTCCTCTCTGAAGCTTTCTTT.

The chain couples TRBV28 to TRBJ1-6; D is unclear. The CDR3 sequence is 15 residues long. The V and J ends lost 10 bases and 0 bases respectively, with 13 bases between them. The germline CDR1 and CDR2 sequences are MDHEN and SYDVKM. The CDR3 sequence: CATFKRSSYNSPLHF. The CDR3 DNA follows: TGTGCCACCTTCAAAAGGAGCTCCTATAATTCACCCCTCCACTTT.

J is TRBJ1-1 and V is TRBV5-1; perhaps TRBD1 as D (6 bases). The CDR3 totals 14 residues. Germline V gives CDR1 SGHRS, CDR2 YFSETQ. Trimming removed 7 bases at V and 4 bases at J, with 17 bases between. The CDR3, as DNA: TGCGCCAGCGGCAGACTACAGGGTGGCACTGAAGCTTTCTTT. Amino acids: CASGRLQGGTEAFF.

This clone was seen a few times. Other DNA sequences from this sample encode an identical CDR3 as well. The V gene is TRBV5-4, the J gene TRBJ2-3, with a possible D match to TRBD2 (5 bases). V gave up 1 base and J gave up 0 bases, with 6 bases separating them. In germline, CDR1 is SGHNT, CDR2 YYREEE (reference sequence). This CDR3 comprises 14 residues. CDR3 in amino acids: CASSLRGSTDTQYF. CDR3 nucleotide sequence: TGTGCCAGCAGCTTGCGCGGGAGCACAGATACGCAGTATTTT.

CDR3: CASGSRVGGELFF. Written as DNA, the CDR3 is TGTGCCAGCGGTTCTCGCGTCGGCGGGGAGCTGTTTTTT. The rearrangement uses TRBV3-1 (or the pseudogene TRBV3-2) and TRBJ2-2; D gene ambiguous. Germline V gene sequence: CDR1 LGHDT, CDR2 YNNKEL (reference sequence). The CDR3 length is 13 residues. Trimming took off 8 bases at V and 7 bases at J, with 14 bases between the two ends.

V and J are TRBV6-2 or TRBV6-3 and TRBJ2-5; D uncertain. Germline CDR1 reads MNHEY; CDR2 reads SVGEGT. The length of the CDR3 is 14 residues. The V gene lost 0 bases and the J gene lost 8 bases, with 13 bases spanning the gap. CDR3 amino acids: CASSYSALVATQYF. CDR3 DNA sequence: TGTGCCAGCAGTTACTCTGCCCTCGTGGCAACCCAGTACTTC.

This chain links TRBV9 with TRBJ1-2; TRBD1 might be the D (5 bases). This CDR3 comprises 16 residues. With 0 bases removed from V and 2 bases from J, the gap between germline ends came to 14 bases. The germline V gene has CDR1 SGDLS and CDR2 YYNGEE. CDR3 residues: CASSVATGGTNYGYTF. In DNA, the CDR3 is TGTGCCAGCAGCGTAGCTACGGGGGGAACCAACTATGGCTACACCTTC. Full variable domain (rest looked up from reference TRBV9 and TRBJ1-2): DSGVTQTPKHLITATGQRVTLRCSPRSGDLSVYWYQQSLDQGLQFLIQYYNGEERAKGNILERFSAQQFPDLHSELNLSSLELGDSALYFCASSVATGGTNYGYTFGSGTRLTVV.

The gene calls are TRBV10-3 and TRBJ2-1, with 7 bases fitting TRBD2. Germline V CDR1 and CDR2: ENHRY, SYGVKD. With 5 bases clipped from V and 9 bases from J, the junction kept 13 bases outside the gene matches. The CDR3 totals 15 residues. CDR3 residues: CAISKTSKDGSEQFF. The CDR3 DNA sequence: TGTGCCATCAGTAAGACTAGCAAGGACGGCAGTGAGCAGTTCTTC.

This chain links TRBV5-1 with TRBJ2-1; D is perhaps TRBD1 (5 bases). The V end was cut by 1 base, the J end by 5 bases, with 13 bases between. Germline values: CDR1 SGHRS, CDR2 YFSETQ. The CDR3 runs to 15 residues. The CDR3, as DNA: TGCGCCAGCAGCTTGAGGGCAGGGAAAAACAATGAGCAGTTCTTC. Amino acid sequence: CASSLRAGKNNEQFF.

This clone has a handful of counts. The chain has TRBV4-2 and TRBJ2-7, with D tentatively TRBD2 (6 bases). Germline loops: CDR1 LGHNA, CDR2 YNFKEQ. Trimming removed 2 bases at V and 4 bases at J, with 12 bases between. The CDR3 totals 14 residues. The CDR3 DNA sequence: TGTGCCAGCAGCCAATCCACTGGGAGGTACGAGCAGTACTTC. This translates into CASSQSTGRYEQYF.

The CDR3 protein is CASSLKWGQEFIYGYTF. The CDR3 DNA reads TGTGCCAGCAGTTTAAAGTGGGGACAGGAGTTTATTTATGGCTACACCTTC. This sequence joins TRBV28 and TRBJ1-2; 8 positions agree with TRBD1. Looked up from germline, CDR1 is MDHEN and CDR2 is SYDVKM. V was pared by 2 bases and J by 5 bases, with 13 bases of the junction left unmatched. The CDR3 is 17 amino acids.

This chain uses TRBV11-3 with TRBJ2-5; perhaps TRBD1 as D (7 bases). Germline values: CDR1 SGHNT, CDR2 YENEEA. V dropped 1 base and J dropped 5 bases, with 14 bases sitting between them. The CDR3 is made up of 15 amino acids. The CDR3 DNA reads TGTGCCAGCAGCTTAGCAGGGGGAGGAAGGGAGACCCAGTACTTC. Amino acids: CASSLAGGGRETQYF.

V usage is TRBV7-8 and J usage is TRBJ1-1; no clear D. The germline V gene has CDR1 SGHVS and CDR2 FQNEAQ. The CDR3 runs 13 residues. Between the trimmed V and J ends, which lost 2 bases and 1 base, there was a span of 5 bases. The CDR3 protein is CASSLPGNTEAFF. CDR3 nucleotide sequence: TGTGCCAGCAGCTTACCAGGGAACACTGAAGCTTTCTTT. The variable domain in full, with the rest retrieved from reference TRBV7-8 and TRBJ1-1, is GAGVSQSPRYKVAKRGQDVALRCDPISGHVSLFWYQQALGQGPEFLTYFQNEAQLDKSGLPSDRFFAERPEGSVSTLKIQRTQQEDSAVYLCASSLPGNTEAFFGQGTRLTVV.

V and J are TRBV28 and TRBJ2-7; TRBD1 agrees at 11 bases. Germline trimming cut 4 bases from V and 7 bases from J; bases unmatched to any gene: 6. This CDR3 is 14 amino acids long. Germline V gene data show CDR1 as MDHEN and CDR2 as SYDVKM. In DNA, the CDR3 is TGTGCCAGCAGTTCCCAGGGACAGGGGGGTGAGCAGTACTTC. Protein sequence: CASSSQGQGGEQYF.

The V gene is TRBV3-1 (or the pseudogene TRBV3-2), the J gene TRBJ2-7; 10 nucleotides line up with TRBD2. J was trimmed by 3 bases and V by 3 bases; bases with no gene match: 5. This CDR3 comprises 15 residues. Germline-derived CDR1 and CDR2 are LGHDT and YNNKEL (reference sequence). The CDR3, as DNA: TGTGCCAGCAGCCAGCCACTAGCGGGACACTACGAGCAGTACTTC. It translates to CASSQPLAGHYEQYF.

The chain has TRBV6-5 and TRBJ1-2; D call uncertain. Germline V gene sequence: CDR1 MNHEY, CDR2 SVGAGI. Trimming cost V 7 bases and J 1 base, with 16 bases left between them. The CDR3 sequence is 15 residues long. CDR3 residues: CASTRYGGLNYGYTF. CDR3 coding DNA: TGTGCCAGCACCCGATACGGAGGGCTTAACTATGGCTACACCTTC.

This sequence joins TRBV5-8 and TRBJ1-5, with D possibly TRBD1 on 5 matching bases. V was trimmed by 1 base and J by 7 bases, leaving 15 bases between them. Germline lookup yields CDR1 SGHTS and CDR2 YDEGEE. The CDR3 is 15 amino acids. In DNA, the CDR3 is TGTGCCAGCAGCTTGCGCCCTTCAAGGGGCCAGCCCCAGCATTTT. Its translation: CASSLRPSRGQPQHF.

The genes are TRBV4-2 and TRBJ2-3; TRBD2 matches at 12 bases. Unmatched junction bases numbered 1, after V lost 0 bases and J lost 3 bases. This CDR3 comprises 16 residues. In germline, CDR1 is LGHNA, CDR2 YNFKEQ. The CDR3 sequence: CASSQDLAGGTDTQYF. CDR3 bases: TGTGCCAGCAGCCAAGACCTAGCGGGAGGGACAGATACGCAGTATTTT.

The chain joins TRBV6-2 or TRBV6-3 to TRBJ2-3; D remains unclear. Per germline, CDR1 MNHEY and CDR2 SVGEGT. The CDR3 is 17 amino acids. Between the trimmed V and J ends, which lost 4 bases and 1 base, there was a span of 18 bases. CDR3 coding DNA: TGTGCCAGCAGTTGGGCGATAAAACACCAAGGCACAGATACGCAGTATTTT. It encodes CASSWAIKHQGTDTQYF.

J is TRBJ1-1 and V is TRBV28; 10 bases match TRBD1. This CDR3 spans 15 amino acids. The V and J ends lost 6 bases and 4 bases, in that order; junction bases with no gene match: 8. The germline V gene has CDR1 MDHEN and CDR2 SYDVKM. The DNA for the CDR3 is TGTGCCAGCAGGCGGAGACAGGGGGCGGGCACTGAAGCTTTCTTT. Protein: CASRRRQGAGTEAFF.

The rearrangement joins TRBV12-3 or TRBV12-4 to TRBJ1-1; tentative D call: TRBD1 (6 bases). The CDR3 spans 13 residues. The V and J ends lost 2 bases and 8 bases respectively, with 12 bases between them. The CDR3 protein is CASSLLIQGEAFF. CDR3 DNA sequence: TGTGCCAGCAGTTTACTGATTCAGGGGGAAGCTTTCTTT.

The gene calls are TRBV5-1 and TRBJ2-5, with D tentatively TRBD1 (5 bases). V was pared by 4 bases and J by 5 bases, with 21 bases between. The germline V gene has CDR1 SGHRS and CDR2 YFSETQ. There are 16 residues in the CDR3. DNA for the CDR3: TGCGCCAGCAGCCTGGGGCCGGCCAGGGTTGGGGAGACCCAGTACTTC. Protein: CASSLGPARVGETQYF.

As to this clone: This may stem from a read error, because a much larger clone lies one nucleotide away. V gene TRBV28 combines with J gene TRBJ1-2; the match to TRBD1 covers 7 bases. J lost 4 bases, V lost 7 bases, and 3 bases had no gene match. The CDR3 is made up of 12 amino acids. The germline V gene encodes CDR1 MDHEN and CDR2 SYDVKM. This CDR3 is CASTGTVYGYTF. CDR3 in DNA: TGTGCCAGCACTGGGACAGTCTATGGCTACACCTTC.

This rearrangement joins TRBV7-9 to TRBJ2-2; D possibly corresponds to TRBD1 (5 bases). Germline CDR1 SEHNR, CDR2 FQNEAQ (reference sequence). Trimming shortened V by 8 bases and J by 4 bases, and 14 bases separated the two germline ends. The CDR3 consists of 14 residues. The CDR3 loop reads CASRPPQGTGELFF. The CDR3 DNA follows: TGTGCCAGCCGGCCGCCTCAGGGCACCGGGGAGCTGTTTTTT.